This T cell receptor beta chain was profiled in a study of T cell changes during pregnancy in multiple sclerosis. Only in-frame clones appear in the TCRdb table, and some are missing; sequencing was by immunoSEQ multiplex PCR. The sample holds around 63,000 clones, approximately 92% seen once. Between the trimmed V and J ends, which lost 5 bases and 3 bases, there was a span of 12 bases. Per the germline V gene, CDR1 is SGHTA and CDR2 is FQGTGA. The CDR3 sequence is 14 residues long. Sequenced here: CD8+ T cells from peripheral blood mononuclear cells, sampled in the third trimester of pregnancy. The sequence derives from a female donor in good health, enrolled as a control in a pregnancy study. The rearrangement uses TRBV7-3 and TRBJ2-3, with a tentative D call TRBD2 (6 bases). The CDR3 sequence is CASSADGGTDTQYF. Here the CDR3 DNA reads TGTGCCAGCAGCGCCGATGGGGGGACAGATACGCAGTATTTT.